Listed below are T cell receptor beta chains from one sample, sequenced in a study of response to subunit inactivated influenza vaccine. TCRdb called the RT-PCR reads again in MiXCR, with one record for every CDR3 protein. Among roughly 760,000 distinct CDR3 sequences listed, approximately 22% were seen once. Sample: PBMCs from blood, taken roughly 5 days after vaccination. The source of these receptors is a middle-aged man who received an inactivated influenza vaccine. The CDR3 runs from the conserved cysteine through the conserved F or W. A D gene is named only where the DNA matches it firmly. The size of a clone is reported for some rows only, either as once, few or many, or as a class for expanded clones.

abundance,d_gene,v_gene,j_gene,len,CDR3nt,CDR3aa
.,.,TRBV12-3/TRBV12-4,TRBJ1-5,16,TGTGCCAGCAGTTTAGGGTACAGGGTAAGCAATCAGCCCCAGCATTTT,CASSLGYRVSNQPQHF
.,.,TRBV11-2,TRBJ2-3,14,TGTGCCAGCAGCCATCGGGGCACGACAGATACGCAGTATTTT,CASSHRGTTDTQYF
.,.,TRBV9,TRBJ2-2,13,TGTGCCAGCAGCAGGGACGTGGCCGGGGAGCTGTTTTTT,CASSRDVAGELFF
few,.,TRBV7-9,TRBJ1-1,12,TGTGCCAGCGCCCAGTCAGCGGCTGAAGCTTTCTTT,CASAQSAAEAFF
few,.,TRBV7-6,TRBJ2-2,15,TGTGCCAGCAGCCTCGGCAGGGGGAACACCGGGGAGCTGTTTTTT,CASSLGRGNTGELFF
.,TRBD2,TRBV5-4,TRBJ2-1,20,TGTGCCAGCAGCTTGGTCCCCATCCTAGCGGGAGACGCTTCCTACAATGAGCAGTTCTTC,CASSLVPILAGDASYNEQFF
once,.,TRBV6-2/TRBV6-3,TRBJ2-2,13,TGTGCCAGCAGGTTGAAGGGCACCGGGGAGCTGTCTTTT,CASRLKGTGELSF
few,.,TRBV20-1,TRBJ2-3,14,TGCAGTGCTAGACGGCGGGACCACACAGATACGCAGTATTTT,CSARRRDHTDTQYF
few,.,TRBV6-2/TRBV6-3,TRBJ2-5,14,TGTGCCAGCAGTACAGACCGCCGACTTCATACCCAGTACTTC,CASSTDRRLHTQYF
.,TRBD2,TRBV4-2,TRBJ2-7,15,TGTGCCAGCAGCCAAGATAGCGGGGTAGCGGGGGAGCAGTACTTC,CASSQDSGVAGEQYF
many,.,TRBV28,TRBJ1-1,12,TGTGCCAGCGGATTCCAGGGTCCCGAAGCTTTCTTT,CASGFQGPEAFF
.,.,TRBV20-1,TRBJ2-7,15,TGCAGTGCTAGAGAAAGGGGACGGAGCTCCTACGAGCAGTACTTC,CSARERGRSSYEQYF
few,.,TRBV20-1,TRBJ2-1,16,TGCAGTGCTAGAGATAGAGCGGGCTTTTCCTACAATGAGCAGTTCTTC,CSARDRAGFSYNEQFF
.,TRBD2,TRBV11-2,TRBJ2-1,17,TGTGCCAGCACCCGGACTAGCGGGGGGAGCTCCTACAATGAGCAGTTCTTC,CASTRTSGGSSYNEQFF
.,TRBD1,TRBV4-3,TRBJ2-2,15,TGCGCCAGCAGCCTTAAGACAGGGAATGACGGGGAGCTGTTTTTT,CASSLKTGNDGELFF
.,.,TRBV7-2,TRBJ1-1,14,TGTGCCAGCAGCTTATCTGGGGTTAGCACTGAAGCTTTCTTT,CASSLSGVSTEAFF
few,TRBD1,TRBV5-1,TRBJ2-5,15,TGCGCCAGCAGCTGGGCGGACAGGGGGCAAGAGACCCAGTACTTC,CASSWADRGQETQYF
few,.,TRBV20-1,TRBJ1-2,10,TGCAGTGCTGTCGGGTCCGGCTACACCTTC,CSAVGSGYTF